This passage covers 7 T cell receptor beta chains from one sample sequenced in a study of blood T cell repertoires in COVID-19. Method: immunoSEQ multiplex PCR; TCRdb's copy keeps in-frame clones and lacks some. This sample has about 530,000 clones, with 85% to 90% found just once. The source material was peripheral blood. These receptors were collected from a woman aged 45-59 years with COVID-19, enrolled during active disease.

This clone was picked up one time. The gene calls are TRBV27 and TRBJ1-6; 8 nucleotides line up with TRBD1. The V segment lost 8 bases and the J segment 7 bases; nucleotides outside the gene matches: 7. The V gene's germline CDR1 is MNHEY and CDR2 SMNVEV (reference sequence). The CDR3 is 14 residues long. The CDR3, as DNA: TGTGCCAGCTCTCGGGACAGGACAAATTCACCCCTCCACTTT. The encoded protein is CASSRDRTNSPLHF.

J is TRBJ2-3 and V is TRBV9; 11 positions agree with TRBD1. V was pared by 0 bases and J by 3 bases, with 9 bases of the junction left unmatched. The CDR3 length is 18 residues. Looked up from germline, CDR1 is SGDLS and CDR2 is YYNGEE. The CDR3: CASSVARTGGARTDTQYF. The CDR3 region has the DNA TGTGCCAGCAGCGTAGCTAGGACAGGGGGCGCTAGGACAGATACGCAGTATTTT.

CDR3: CASSARQLYEQYF. The CDR3 DNA is TGTGCCAGCTCCGCTCGACAGCTCTACGAGCAGTACTTC. The chain links TRBV28 to TRBJ2-7; tentative D call: TRBD1 (5 bases). The germline V and J ends were trimmed by 8 bases and 3 bases, with 14 bases remaining between them. Germline loops: CDR1 MDHEN, CDR2 SYDVKM. This CDR3 is built from 13 residues.

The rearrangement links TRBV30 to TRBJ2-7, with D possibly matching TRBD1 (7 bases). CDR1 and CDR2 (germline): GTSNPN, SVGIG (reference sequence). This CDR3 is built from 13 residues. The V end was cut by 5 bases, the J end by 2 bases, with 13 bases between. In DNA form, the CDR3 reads TGTGCCTGGGCGCCAGGGGGGACCTACGAGCAGTACTTC. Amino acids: CAWAPGGTYEQYF.

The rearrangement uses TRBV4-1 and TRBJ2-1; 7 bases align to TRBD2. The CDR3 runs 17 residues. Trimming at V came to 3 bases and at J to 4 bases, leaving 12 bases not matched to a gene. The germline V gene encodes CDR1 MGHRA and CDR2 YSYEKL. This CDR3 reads CASSQEWRTSSYNEQFF. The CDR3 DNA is TGCGCCAGCAGCCAGGAATGGCGGACTAGTTCTTACAATGAGCAGTTCTTC.

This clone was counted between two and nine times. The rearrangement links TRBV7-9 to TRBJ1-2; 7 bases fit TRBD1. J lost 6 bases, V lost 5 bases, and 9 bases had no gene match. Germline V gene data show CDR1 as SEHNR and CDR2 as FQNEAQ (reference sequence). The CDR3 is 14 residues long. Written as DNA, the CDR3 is TGTGCCAGCAGCCCCGTACAGGGGCGGGATGGCTACACCTTC. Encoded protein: CASSPVQGRDGYTF.

The CDR3 DNA sequence: TGTGCCAGCAGCTTAACAGGGACTTCCTACGAGCAGTACTTC. It yields the protein CASSLTGTSYEQYF. The V and J genes are TRBV7-3 and TRBJ2-7, with D possibly matching TRBD2 (6 bases). The V gene's germline CDR1 is SGHTA and CDR2 FQGTGA. The V end was cut by 0 bases, the J end by 1 base, with 7 bases between. This CDR3 contains 14 residues.